These 30 T cell receptor beta chains originate from one sample sequenced in a study of control samples from healthy donors and cancer patients. Using immunoSEQ multiplex PCR, the repertoire was profiled, and TCRdb retains in-frame clones only, with some absent. The profile shows 95,000 to 150,000 clones, more than 75% of them singletons. Sequenced input: blood. These receptors all come from a man aged 35-49 years in good health.

The CDR3, as DNA: TGCGCCAGCAGCCAAGATTACCGGGGGGTGAACTATGGCTACACCTTC. It translates to CASSQDYRGVNYGYTF. The chain combines TRBV4-1 with TRBJ1-2, with D perhaps TRBD1 (5 bases). Trimming left V 0 bases short and J 2 bases short, with 13 bases between. The CDR3 is 16 amino acids. Germline CDR1 and CDR2: MGHRA and YSYEKL.

The chain has TRBV6-5 and TRBJ1-2; TRBD1 might be the D (5 bases). The CDR3 extends over 14 amino acids. V lost 5 bases to trimming and J lost 6 bases, with 16 bases between them. CDR1 MNHEY and CDR2 SVGAGI come from the germline V gene. The CDR3 bases are TGTGCCAGCAGTCGCGGGACCCACGCCGATGGCTACACCTTC. Translation gives CASSRGTHADGYTF.

This clone was found many times. The chain combines TRBV3-1 (or the pseudogene TRBV3-2) with TRBJ2-7; D remains ambiguous. V was pared by 1 base and J by 0 bases, with 7 bases between. Germline CDR1 reads LGHDT; CDR2 reads YNNKEL (reference sequence). CDR3 length equals 14 residues. In nucleotides, the CDR3 is TGTGCCAGCAGCCAAGTCCGTCGCTCCTACGAGCAGTACTTC. It yields the protein CASSQVRRSYEQYF.

This chain links TRBV7-2 with TRBJ1-2, with D perhaps TRBD1 (6 bases). The CDR3 is 17 residues long. Germline V gives CDR1 SGHTA, CDR2 FQGNSA. V was pared by 1 base and J by 6 bases, with 21 bases between. Here the CDR3 reads CASSLVAGAGGANGYTF. CDR3 DNA sequence: TGTGCCAGCAGCTTAGTCGCCGGCGCGGGGGGCGCAAATGGCTACACCTTC. Full variable domain (outside the CDR3, taken from reference TRBV7-2 and TRBJ1-2): GAGVSQSPSNKVTEKGKDVELRCDPISGHTALYWYRQSLGQGLEFLIYFQGNSAPDKSGLPSDRFSAERTGGSVSTLTIQRTQQEDSAVYLCASSLVAGAGGANGYTFGSGTRLTVV.

The chain combines TRBV6-1 with TRBJ1-6; 7 nucleotides agree with TRBD1. Trimming cost V 1 base and J 10 bases; bases outside gene matches: 7. This CDR3 comprises 15 residues. Germline CDR1 MNHNS, CDR2 SASEGT. CDR3 residues: CASSEGDSESSPLHF. Here the CDR3 DNA reads TGTGCCAGCAGTGAAGGGGACAGCGAATCCTCACCCCTCCACTTT.

This clone was observed a single time. V gene TRBV9 combines with J gene TRBJ2-2; D call uncertain. Trimming shortened V by 0 bases and J by 8 bases, and 14 bases separated the two germline ends. Per the germline V gene, CDR1 is SGDLS and CDR2 is YYNGEE. The CDR3 has 15 amino acids. The CDR3 protein is CASSVASRASGELFF. In nucleotides, the CDR3 is TGTGCCAGCAGCGTAGCTAGTCGGGCTTCTGGGGAGCTGTTTTTT.

The genes are TRBV27 and TRBJ2-5; possible D gene TRBD2, 7 bases. Germline V lookup: CDR1 MNHEY, CDR2 SMNVEV (reference sequence). The V gene lost 1 base and the J gene lost 3 bases, with 15 bases spanning the gap. The CDR3 is 16 residues long. Written as DNA, the CDR3 is TGTGCCAGCAGTTTATTCGGCGGGGGCTCGGAAGAGACCCAGTACTTC. Translating gives CASSLFGGGSEETQYF.

In this sample, this clone turned up a few times. The chain employs TRBV7-2 and TRBJ2-3, with 10 positions matching TRBD2. The CDR3 loop spans 16 amino acids. V shed 4 bases and J 2 bases; nucleotides not matched to a gene: 6. CDR1 SGHTA and CDR2 FQGNSA come from the germline V gene. As DNA, the CDR3 is TGTGCCAGCAGCTCCATAGCGGGGGGAGCCACAGATACGCAGTATTTT. This encodes CASSSIAGGATDTQYF. Supplemented by reference TRBV7-2 and TRBJ2-3, the full variable domain reads GAGVSQSPSNKVTEKGKDVELRCDPISGHTALYWYRQSLGQGLEFLIYFQGNSAPDKSGLPSDRFSAERTGGSVSTLTIQRTQQEDSAVYLCASSSIAGGATDTQYFGPGTRLTVL.

The CDR3 DNA reads as TGCGCCAGCAGCGCGGGACTAGCCTACGAGCAGTACTTC. Translated, it gives CASSAGLAYEQYF. This chain joins TRBV5-1 and TRBJ2-7; 8 positions match TRBD2. Trimming cost V 4 bases and J 2 bases; bases outside gene matches: 2. The CDR3 covers 13 residues. Germline CDR1 and CDR2: SGHRS and YFSETQ. Full variable domain (rest looked up from reference TRBV5-1 and TRBJ2-7): KAGVTQTPRYLIKTRGQQVTLSCSPISGHRSVSWYQQTPGQGLQFLFEYFSETQRNKGNFPGRFSGRQFSNSRSEMNVSTLELGDSALYLCASSAGLAYEQYFGPGTRLTVT.

The gene calls are TRBV6-5 and TRBJ2-2; maybe TRBD2 (6 bases). The CDR3 sequence is 16 residues long. V was clipped by 0 bases and J by 3 bases, with 11 bases between them. Germline V gene sequence: CDR1 MNHEY, CDR2 SVGAGI. CDR3 in DNA: TGTGCCAGCAGTTACTCGCGACGGGGGTACACCGGGGAGCTGTTTTTT. Translated, it gives CASSYSRRGYTGELFF.

This sequence joins TRBV19 and TRBJ1-3; 7 positions agree with TRBD1. This CDR3 comprises 17 residues. Germline V gene sequence: CDR1 LNHDA, CDR2 SQIVND (reference sequence). V shed 2 bases, J shed 2 bases, and the junction held 9 bases outside the gene matches. CDR3 sequence reads: CASSISPDRWTGNTIYF. The CDR3 region has the DNA TGTGCCAGTAGTATATCCCCGGACAGGTGGACTGGAAACACCATATATTTT.

This chain connects TRBV19 to TRBJ1-2, with D perhaps TRBD1 (6 bases). CDR1 is LNHDA, CDR2 SQIVND, per germline (reference sequence). V lost 4 bases and J lost 1, with 7 bases in between. This CDR3 has 13 residues. CDR3 DNA sequence: TGTGCCAGTAGTACAGGGGTTAACTATGGCTACACCTTC. Encoded protein: CASSTGVNYGYTF.

The chain joins TRBV10-1 to TRBJ2-2; maybe TRBD1 (6 bases). CDR3 length: 15 residues. Germline CDR1 WNHNN, CDR2 SYGVQD (reference sequence). V lost 10 bases to trimming and J lost 0 bases, with 15 bases between them. CDR3 DNA: TGCGCCACAGCCCAGGGGATCACGAACACCGGGGAGCTGTTTTTT. Its translation: CATAQGITNTGELFF.

This chain joins TRBV7-2 and TRBJ2-2, with TRBD1 matching 9 bases. There are 18 residues in the CDR3. The ends lost 1 base at V and 7 bases at J; junction bases unmatched: 13. Germline values: CDR1 SGHTA, CDR2 FQGNSA. This chain's CDR3 is CASSLDSGTGLRYGELFF. The CDR3 DNA reads as TGTGCCAGCAGCTTAGACTCCGGGACAGGGTTAAGGTACGGGGAGCTGTTTTTT.

J is TRBJ1-3 and V is TRBV11-2, with 7 bases matching TRBD1. J gave up 4 bases and V 4 bases, and 1 base lay outside the gene matches. CDR1 and CDR2 from the germline V gene are SGHAT and FQNNGV. The CDR3 spans 13 residues. CDR3 in DNA: TGTGCCAGCAGCTGGGACAGAGGAAACACCATATATTTT. It encodes CASSWDRGNTIYF.

The chain has TRBV4-1 and TRBJ1-5; 8 bases match TRBD1. Losses at the gene ends were 3 bases for V and 2 bases for J; bases not matched to a gene: 3. CDR3 length equals 15 residues. Germline V lookup: CDR1 MGHRA, CDR2 YSYEKL. The CDR3 DNA is TGCGCCAGCAGCCAGGACAGGGCTGGCAATCAGCCCCAGCATTTT. Encoded protein: CASSQDRAGNQPQHF.

The chain carries TRBV5-1 and TRBJ2-5, with 10 bases aligning to TRBD2. The CDR3 is 17 residues long. The germline gives CDR1 SGHRS, CDR2 YFSETQ. Trimming at V came to 0 bases and at J to 4 bases, leaving 9 bases not matched to a gene. CDR3 coding DNA: TGCGCCAGCAGCTTGGGAGTGAGCGGGGGGGCCGCAGAGACCCAGTACTTC. It yields the protein CASSLGVSGGAAETQYF.

This chain joins TRBV2 and TRBJ1-2; D is undetermined. CDR1 and CDR2 (germline): SNHLY, FYNNEI. V was clipped by 9 bases and J by 4 bases, with 12 bases between them. The CDR3 has 12 residues. CDR3 sequence: CARIDGLYGYTF. In DNA form, the CDR3 reads TGTGCCAGGATTGACGGACTCTATGGCTACACCTTC.

The V gene is TRBV4-3, the J gene TRBJ2-5, with a weak D call TRBD1 (7 bases). Germline V gene sequence: CDR1 LGHNA, CDR2 YSLEER. CDR3 length: 17 amino acids. Trimming left V 0 bases short and J 5 bases short, with 19 bases between. The CDR3 is CASSQESDRLRGETQYF. The CDR3 DNA is TGCGCCAGCAGCCAAGAGTCGGACAGGCTACGGGGGGAGACCCAGTACTTC.

In DNA form, the CDR3 reads TGTGCCAGCAGCCCCTACTTGAGCTCCTACAATGAGCAGTTCTTC. The encoded protein is CASSPYLSSYNEQFF. The chain combines TRBV14 with TRBJ2-1; D not certain. CDR3 size: 15 residues. Deletions cut 4 bases from V and 0 bases from J, with 10 bases between. Germline V gene data show CDR1 as SGHDN and CDR2 as FVKESK.

This chain connects TRBV11-2 to TRBJ2-3; D unresolved. CDR3 length: 12 amino acids. CDR1 SGHAT and CDR2 FQNNGV come from the germline V gene. V shed 3 bases and J shed 5 bases, with 6 bases lying between them. CDR3 protein: CASSFQGDTQYF. As DNA, the CDR3 is TGTGCCAGCAGCTTCCAAGGAGATACGCAGTATTTT.

This clone was counted a single time. The rearrangement joins TRBV4-3 to TRBJ2-3; 8 bases agree with TRBD1. Germline V gene sequence: CDR1 LGHNA, CDR2 YSLEER. The CDR3 consists of 20 residues. With V trimmed by 0 bases and J by 0 bases, 14 bases remained unmatched. Here the CDR3 DNA reads TGCGCCAGCAGCCAAGATAAGTGGATGGCAGGGGGCGAGAGCACAGATACGCAGTATTTT. Amino acids: CASSQDKWMAGGESTDTQYF.

This clone was detected only a few times. The chain's CDR3 is CASRRQGVNEKLFF. The DNA of the CDR3 is TGTGCCAGCAGGAGACAGGGGGTAAATGAAAAACTGTTTTTT. The chain uses TRBV2 and TRBJ1-4, with 9 bases matching TRBD1. The CDR3 loop spans 14 amino acids. From germline, CDR1 is SNHLY and CDR2 FYNNEI. V was clipped by 6 bases and J by 5 bases; unmatched bases: 4.

This clone was seen more than once but under ten times. V usage is TRBV11-3 and J usage is TRBJ1-3; the match to TRBD1 covers 10 bases. The CDR3 contains 15 residues. Looked up from germline, CDR1 is SGHNT and CDR2 is YENEEA. The V and J ends lost 9 bases and 3 bases, in that order; junction bases with no gene match: 8. CDR3 sequence reads: CASSRQGAVGNTIYF. The CDR3 DNA sequence: TGTGCCAGTTCGAGACAGGGGGCGGTTGGAAACACCATATATTTT.

The chain uses TRBV19 and TRBJ1-1; tentative D call: TRBD1 (6 bases). The CDR3 contains 13 residues. Germline assignment: CDR1 LNHDA and CDR2 SQIVND (reference sequence). V shed 5 bases and J shed 5 bases, with 12 bases lying between them. The CDR3 region is CASSDSGTTEAFF. The CDR3 coding sequence is TGTGCCAGTAGTGACTCCGGGACAACTGAAGCTTTCTTT.

The J gene is TRBJ2-3, the V gene TRBV9; 10 bases fit TRBD1. The CDR3 consists of 16 residues. V shed 2 bases and J 4 bases; nucleotides not matched to a gene: 7. Per germline, CDR1 SGDLS and CDR2 YYNGEE. In DNA form, the CDR3 reads TGTGCCAGCAGCGTCACGGGACAGGGGTTGGCAGATACGCAGTATTTT. The encoded protein is CASSVTGQGLADTQYF.

The chain recombines TRBV5-1 with TRBJ1-6; D unresolved. V was trimmed by 2 bases and J by 6 bases, leaving 9 bases between them. Germline V gives CDR1 SGHRS, CDR2 YFSETQ. The CDR3 extends over 14 amino acids. The CDR3 region has the DNA TGCGCCAGCAGCTTTGACGGGAGTAATTCACCCCTCCACTTT. Its translation is CASSFDGSNSPLHF.

The rearrangement joins TRBV10-1 to TRBJ2-2; TRBD1 matches 8 bases. The CDR3 consists of 15 residues. Per germline, CDR1 WNHNN and CDR2 SYGVQD (reference sequence). V shed 3 bases, J shed 6 bases, and the junction held 6 bases outside the gene matches. Here the CDR3 reads CASSELRGQAGELFF. The CDR3 coding sequence is TGCGCCAGCAGTGAACTCAGGGGGCAGGCCGGGGAGCTGTTTTTT.

This chain connects TRBV7-7 to TRBJ2-1, with D unresolved. CDR1 and CDR2 (germline): SSHAT, FNYEAQ (reference sequence). The CDR3 contains 15 residues. The V end lost 2 bases, the J end lost 5 bases, and 13 bases lay between the germline ends. CDR3 protein: CASSLSNSANNEQFF. The CDR3 DNA follows: TGTGCCAGCAGCTTATCAAATTCGGCTAACAATGAGCAGTTCTTC.

The chain carries TRBV25-1 and TRBJ1-2; 8 bases are shared with TRBD1. Trimming cost V 4 bases and J 3 bases; bases outside gene matches: 7. Germline loops: CDR1 MGHDK, CDR2 SYGVNS. This CDR3 is built from 15 residues. The DNA of the CDR3 is TGTGCCAGCAGTGCTGACAGGGGTTTAGACTATGGCTACACCTTC. This gives the protein CASSADRGLDYGYTF.